This T cell receptor beta chain stems from a study of blood T cell repertoires in COVID-19 (dated by TCRdb to about 2020). A note on the overall study: The collaborator samples originated in the United States, Italy and Spain and spanned the acute and convalescent phases of COVID-19. The repertoires were made available in a free public database intended to serve as a resource for research on the immune response to SARS-CoV-2. Nearly every sample came with metadata listing a de-identified subject ID, COVID-19 status, age in years and sex. Samples came from the ongoing ImmuneRACE study (first 160 participants) plus 1,254 subjects from 6 global collaborators. Deeply sampled blood TCRbeta repertoires from subjects exposed to, actively infected with, or recovered from COVID-19 were included in the dataset. Where available, HLA class I and class II types were obtained from metadata supplied by the sample provider rather than from assay-based typing. The material from the prospective study consisted of cDNA or gDNA derived from T cells, B-cell-depleted T cells, or PBMCs.

The immunoSEQ Assay, a bias-controlled multiplex PCR, was used to amplify TCRbeta CDR3 regions from genomic DNA. On the study's bioinformatics: The number of nucleated cells in each sample was estimated by amplification of reference gene primers within the assay. To quantify the absolute abundance of each unique TCRbeta CDR3 rearrangement, sequence reads were collapsed and filtered. For each sample, productive Simpson clonality was calculated as the square root of Simpson's diversity index across productive rearrangements. Drawn from immuneACCESS, this table holds only the in-frame rearrangements with V and J called that TCRdb kept. Clones are partly lost; checked studies trace under half to an unresolved V gene and leave the rest unexplained. Clonal size and the V and J genes are those of that table, whereas D and trimming came from the DNA. Within this sample are about 150,000 clones, with about 90% of them counted one time only. Around 0.55% of the sample comes from the top ten.

Study-wide conclusions, independent of this receptor: The quantity of clinical and demographic metadata differed by source and by participant and was supplied without curation.

Remarks on this clone: Its antigen specificity is not known. No qualities accompany the bases; no much larger clone lies one base away.

Whole blood was collected in K2EDTA tubes by collaborating institutions according to the institutions' own protocols. For TCRbeta analysis, collaborators shipped samples as frozen whole blood, isolated PBMCs, or DNA extracted from either of those sample types. Specimen: peripheral blood. The TCR sequence derives from a man over 45 with acute or convalescent COVID-19.

The encoded CDR3 is CASSLRSAGSPTDTQYF. The bases are TGTGCCAGCAGCTTACGGTCGGCGGGCTCACCCACAGATACGCAGTATTTT. The chain couples TRBV7-3 to TRBJ2-3; 5 matching bases give a weak D call of TRBD2. Trimming at the junction amounts to 2 bases on V and 2 bases on J, and the germline ends lie 17 bases apart. Reading from cysteine to phenylalanine, the CDR3 counts 17 amino acids. The retained sequence is limited to the CDR3, 51 bases, with the frame set at the first base. In the germline V gene, CDR1 corresponds to SGHTA and CDR2 to FQGTGA.